This T cell receptor (beta chain) was retrieved from a study of shared clonotypes between healthy human individuals. The CDR3 has 15 amino acids. Produced via immunoSEQ multiplex PCR; TCRdb's table is partial and in-frame only. Among about 96,000 clones, almost 70% were seen once, and the ten largest hold 50%. Study results and caveats: Among the subsets, naive ones generally showed larger estimated richness than memory ones. A handful of donors shared approximately 5% of their naive CD4 clonotypes.

As concerns this clone: Its antigen is not known.

Sequences were obtained from memory CD8+ T cells sorted from blood. Subset here: CD45RO+ cells pooled with CCR7-negative TemRA cells. The chain carries TRBV12-1 and TRBJ2-7. TRBV12-1 is a documented pseudogene. This receptor was taken from a man aged 30 to 39 in good health. Written as DNA, the CDR3 is TGTGCCAGCAGCCTCGGTGGGGGGCTCCTCTACGAGCAGTACTTC. Protein: CASSLGGGLLYEQYF.